Listed below are T cell receptor beta chains from one sample, sequenced in a study of blood T cell repertoires in COVID-19. The repertoire was sequenced with immunoSEQ multiplex PCR; TCRdb's copy has only in-frame clones and lacks some. The sample lists about 280,000 clones; roughly 87% were seen once. The specimen sequenced was PBMCs or T cells enriched from blood (not recorded which). The source of these receptors is a woman aged 40 to 55 who had recovered from COVID-19. The CDR3 runs from the conserved cysteine through the conserved F or W. Fields, in order: clone size, D gene, J gene, V gene, CDR3 protein, CDR3 DNA. D genes are given only for firm matches. Size tells how often a clone was seen (once, few, many) or the class of an expanded clone, and some rows leave it out.

>NA|TRBD2|TRBJ2-7|TRBV19
CASSIEGRAYEQYF
TGTGCCAGTAGTATAGAAGGGAGGGCCTACGAGCAGTACTTC
>NA|NA|TRBJ2-5|TRBV7-3
CASSPLGGTGETQYF
TGTGCCAGCAGCCCTCTTGGCGGGACGGGGGAGACCCAGTACTTC
>few|NA|TRBJ2-3|TRBV4-3
CASSQDRRTQYF
TGCGCCAGCAGCCAAGATCGGCGGACGCAGTATTTT
>NA|TRBD1|TRBJ1-1|TRBV5-4
CASESSGGRVNTEAFF
TGTGCCAGCGAAAGCTCAGGGGGCCGGGTGAACACTGAAGCTTTCTTT
>NA|TRBD1|TRBJ2-7|TRBV4-1
CASSQFGTGAYEQYF
TGCGCCAGCAGCCAGTTCGGGACAGGCGCCTACGAGCAGTACTTC
>NA|TRBD2|TRBJ2-7|TRBV28
CASRPGGRGEQYF
TGTGCCAGCAGACCGGGCGGGAGGGGCGAGCAGTACTTC
>NA|NA|TRBJ2-2|TRBV6-2/TRBV6-3
CASSPGLRTGELFF
TGTGCCAGCAGCCCTGGACTACGGACCGGGGAGCTGTTTTTT
>NA|TRBD2|TRBJ2-3|TRBV5-1
CASSLGLAGVFTDTQYF
TGCGCCAGCAGTTTGGGACTAGCGGGAGTTTTCACAGATACGCAGTATTTT
>NA|TRBD2|TRBJ2-2|TRBV9
CASSVTAGSNTGELFF
TGTGCCAGCAGCGTCACAGCGGGATCGAACACCGGGGAGCTGTTTTTT
>NA|NA|TRBJ2-1|TRBV19
CASSIDLVGAEQFF
TGTGCCAGTAGTATAGATCTGGTGGGGGCCGAGCAGTTCTTC
>NA|NA|TRBJ2-2|TRBV7-2
CASSLGRGPTGELFF
TGTGCCAGCAGCTTAGGGAGGGGACCCACCGGGGAGCTGTTTTTT
>NA|NA|TRBJ2-5|TRBV12-3/TRBV12-4
CASSLTVQETQYF
TGTGCCAGCAGTTTGACAGTACAAGAGACCCAGTACTTC
>NA|NA|TRBJ1-1|TRBV9
CASSVAGEGGTEAFF
TGTGCCAGCAGCGTAGCCGGGGAAGGAGGCACTGAAGCTTTCTTT
>once|TRBD2|TRBJ2-7|TRBV5-1
CASSTQGLAAPYEQYF
TGCGCCAGCAGCACTCAGGGACTAGCGGCTCCCTACGAGCAGTACTTC
>NA|TRBD1|TRBJ2-6|TRBV18
CASSPRDSSYSGANVLTF
TGTGCCAGCTCACCAAGGGACAGCTCCTACTCTGGGGCCAACGTCCTGACTTTC
>NA|TRBD1|TRBJ2-7|TRBV27
CASSRPGQGLEQYF
TGTGCCAGCAGCCGACCGGGACAGGGACTCGAGCAGTACTTC
>NA|NA|TRBJ1-1|TRBV27
CASSDRDKAFF
TGTGCCAGCAGTGACCGGGATAAAGCTTTCTTT
>NA|TRBD1|TRBJ2-3|TRBV7-2
CASSLGPGGPSLTDTQYF
TGTGCCAGCAGCTTAGGACCAGGGGGCCCATCCCTCACAGATACGCAGTATTTT
>NA|TRBD2|TRBJ2-2|TRBV18
CASSQLAGLNTGELFF
TGTGCCAGCTCACAACTAGCGGGACTGAACACCGGGGAGCTGTTTTTT
>NA|NA|TRBJ1-1|TRBV5-1
CASSLPTVGNTEAFF
TGCGCCAGCAGCTTGCCGACAGTGGGGAACACTGAAGCTTTCTTT
>NA|TRBD2|TRBJ2-1|TRBV20-1
CSASNPASGSDEQFF
TGCAGTGCTAGTAATCCGGCTAGCGGGAGCGATGAGCAGTTCTTC
>NA|NA|TRBJ2-7|TRBV4-1
CASSLGLAEIGYEQYF
TGCGCCAGCAGCCTCGGTCTAGCCGAGATAGGGTACGAGCAGTACTTC
>NA|NA|TRBJ2-1|TRBV6-2/TRBV6-3
CASSYLGTLEEQFF
TGTGCCAGCAGTTACCTAGGTACCCTCGAGGAGCAGTTCTTC
>NA|TRBD1|TRBJ2-2|TRBV19
CASSIQGALTGELFF
TGTGCCAGTAGTATCCAGGGGGCCTTAACCGGGGAGCTGTTTTTT
>NA|TRBD1|TRBJ2-7|TRBV5-4
CASSSRTGISYEQYF
TGTGCCAGCAGCAGCCGGACAGGGATAAGCTACGAGCAGTACTTC
>NA|NA|TRBJ1-2|TRBV28
CASSLVNYGYTF
TGTGCCAGCAGCTTAGTAAACTATGGCTACACCTTC
>NA|TRBD1|TRBJ1-4|TRBV5-1
CASNRGQGANEKLFF
TGCGCCAGCAATCGCGGACAGGGAGCTAATGAAAAACTGTTTTTT
>NA|NA|TRBJ2-7|TRBV7-2
CASSLGLSTSYEQYF
TGTGCCAGCAGCTTAGGACTATCGACCTCCTACGAGCAGTACTTC
>NA|NA|TRBJ2-3|TRBV6-5
CASRMDSLSRDTQYF
TGTGCCAGCAGAATGGACAGTCTTTCACGGGATACGCAGTATTTT
>once|NA|TRBJ2-7|TRBV5-1
CASSLGPGTSTYEQYF
TGCGCCAGCAGCTTAGGACCAGGGACAAGCACCTACGAGCAGTACTTC
>once|TRBD1|TRBJ2-7|TRBV11-2
CASSFQTGTGPQYF
TGTGCCAGCAGCTTTCAGACCGGGACAGGGCCCCAGTACTTC
>NA|TRBD1|TRBJ2-5|TRBV27
CASSPQGRIQETQYF
TGTGCCAGCAGTCCACAGGGGCGAATCCAAGAGACCCAGTACTTC
>NA|NA|TRBJ1-1|TRBV10-3
CATRERHYTEAFF
TGTGCCACCCGGGAGAGGCACTACACTGAAGCTTTCTTT
>NA|TRBD1|TRBJ2-7|TRBV2
CASRRTGATYEQYF
TGTGCCAGCAGGAGGACAGGGGCGACCTACGAGCAGTACTTC
>NA|NA|TRBJ2-1|TRBV7-2
CASSGDRWGSYNEQFF
TGTGCCAGCAGCGGAGACAGGTGGGGCTCCTACAATGAGCAGTTCTTC
>NA|NA|TRBJ2-7|TRBV5-1
CASSLGYYEQYF
TGCGCCAGCAGCCTGGGTTACTACGAGCAGTACTTC
>NA|NA|TRBJ1-6|TRBV27
CASRRGTAPSWDNSPLHF
TGTGCCAGTCGGCGGGGGACGGCGCCGAGTTGGGATAATTCACCCCTCCACTTT
>NA|NA|TRBJ2-5|TRBV6-5
CASSFKETQYF
TGTGCCAGCAGTTTCAAAGAGACCCAGTACTTC